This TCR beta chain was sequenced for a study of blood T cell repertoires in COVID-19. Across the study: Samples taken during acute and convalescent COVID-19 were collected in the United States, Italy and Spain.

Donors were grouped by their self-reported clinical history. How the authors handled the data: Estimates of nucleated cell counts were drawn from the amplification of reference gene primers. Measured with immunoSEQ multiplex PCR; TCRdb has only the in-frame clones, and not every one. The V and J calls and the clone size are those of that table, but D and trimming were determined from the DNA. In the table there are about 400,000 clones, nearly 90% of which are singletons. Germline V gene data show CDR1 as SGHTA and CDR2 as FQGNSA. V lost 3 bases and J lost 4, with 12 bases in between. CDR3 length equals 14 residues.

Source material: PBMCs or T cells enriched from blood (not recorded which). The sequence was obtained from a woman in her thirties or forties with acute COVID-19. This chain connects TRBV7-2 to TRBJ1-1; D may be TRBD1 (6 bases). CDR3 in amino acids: CASSFRGGGTEAFF. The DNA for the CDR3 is TGTGCCAGCAGCTTTAGAGGGGGTGGCACTGAAGCTTTCTTT.